This TCR beta chain originates from a study of siplizumab effects on memory and regulatory T cells. Study findings and constraints: Siplizumab cultures yielded proliferating Tregs whose suppressive function was not confirmed. Roughly 75-95% of proliferating CD4+ or CD8+ clones lacked a naive or memory phenotype that could be assigned. Naive T cells appeared more varied than memory cells and looked like key alloresponse contributors. Treg origin accounted for an average of approximately 69% of mappable alloreactive CD4+ clones with siplizumab and roughly 26% in controls.

Libraries were prepared by immunoSEQ multiplex PCR; TCRdb keeps only in-frame clonotypes and omits some of them. The sample has roughly 92,000 clones; around 94% are singletons. This CDR3 is built from 16 residues. Deletions cut 4 bases from V and 2 bases from J, with 16 bases between. CDR1 and CDR2 from the germline V gene are MNHEY and SVGAGI. As concerns this clone: Its antigen is not identified.

The receptor's source is a human donor in good health. Sequenced sample: non-Treg CD4+ T cells sorted from blood. V and J are TRBV6-5 and TRBJ2-3; D perhaps matches TRBD2 (6 bases). CDR3 region: CASSSFWRGNTDTQYF. The CDR3 coding sequence is TGTGCCAGCAGTTCCTTTTGGCGGGGAAACACAGATACGCAGTATTTT.